Sequencing of this TCR beta chain was carried out in a study of metastatic and nonmetastatic thyroid tumors. On the study more broadly: Peripheral blood and tumor or nodule samples from malignant and benign thyroid patients were compared.

Trimming removed 1 base from V and 7 bases from J, with 13 bases in between. Germline V gene data show CDR1 as LNHNV and CDR2 as YYDKDF (reference sequence). This CDR3 is 15 amino acids long. Among the patients, none had received any treatment before thyroid surgery. This clone was detected ten times or more. Per the original data handling: The study's classifier, a distant-metastasis tool for papillary thyroid cancer, was built using CDR3 differences across clinicopathological groups. MiXCR was used by TCRdb to re-call the PCR reads. These V and J calls are TCRdb output, not the study's own analysis. This sample has about 41,000 clones, with roughly an eighth found just once.

Material: blood. The chain uses TRBV15 and TRBJ1-4; D is possibly TRBD1 (6 bases). This clonotype was obtained from a female donor with papillary thyroid cancer or a benign thyroid nodule (not recorded which). Some clones in this sample may be carry-over from other donors' samples. CDR3 in amino acids: CATSRGGGPSEKLFF. The CDR3 region has the DNA TGTGCCACCAGCAGAGGTGGGGGCCCTAGTGAAAAACTGTTTTTT.